This TCR beta chain was recorded in a study of blood T cell repertoires in COVID-19. This CDR3 spans 17 amino acids. The J segment lost 1 base and the V segment lost 5 bases, leaving 14 bases of the junction unmatched. Germline-derived CDR1 and CDR2 are SGHKS and YYEKEE (reference sequence). Original analysis: For nucleated cells, counts were estimated from reference gene primer amplification. The table came from immunoSEQ multiplex PCR; TCRdb's copy has only in-frame clones and leaves some out. For V, J and clone size, that table is used; D and trimming come from the DNA. The table shows roughly 260,000 clones, with around 82% occurring only once. Allocation to cohorts depended on clinical history reported by the participants. Someone with COVID-19 had been met by exposed participants within 2 weeks before study entry.

This receptor was obtained from a woman aged 40 to 50 who had been exposed to COVID-19. Sequenced input: PBMCs or T cells enriched from blood (not recorded which). The rearrangement links TRBV5-5 to TRBJ2-7; the match to TRBD1 covers 8 bases. The CDR3 coding sequence is TGTGCCAGCAGTTCCACTCACGGACAGGGAATGTCCTACGAGCAGTACTTC. This gives the protein CASSSTHGQGMSYEQYF.